This T cell receptor (beta chain) was found in a study of cytomegalovirus exposure and HLA in healthy donors (TCRdb year 2017). The study in broad terms: In an earlier analysis of roughly 590 of the donors, about 260 Gb of sequence data and 90 million to 120 million unique TCR beta sequences from roughly 190 million T cells were reported. To predict cytomegalovirus infection status, the study combined high-throughput TCR immunosequencing, statistical association of individual TCRs with disease status, and machine learning. Among some 410 genotyped donors of the cohort, an average of about 220,000 unique TCR beta nucleotide sequences was sequenced per donor, of which about 19% were non-productive. Donor age, sex, ethnicity and CMV serostatus were collected together with the repertoire data. Using immunosequencing, the study profiled T cell repertoires from 550 to 750 subjects and related those repertoires to cytomegalovirus serostatus. The study was designed to test whether signatures of past pathogen exposure could be identified by cataloging public T cell receptors. Every repertoire in the discovery cohort had been generated on one and the same sequencing platform. Several DR-DQ haplotypes were handled as single units for association and clustering, since linkage in the cohort was strong. To study patterns of TCR occurrence, a later analysis re-analyzed previously published TCR beta repertoires from around 670 donors and added high-resolution HLA genotyping. A separate validation cohort of approximately 130 different subjects was used in addition to the roughly 620-subject first cohort. Rather than drawing on any new phenotypic data, the later analysis identified candidate immune exposures from TCR beta sequences and the way those sequences occurred across donors. A later genetic analysis used genome-wide SNP genotypes for about 65% of the roughly 700 donors, treating that subset as a discovery cohort. Both class I and class II loci were covered by HLA typing, at four-digit resolution. In an earlier analysis of roughly 600 of the donors, high-throughput TCR beta sequencing was used to judge whether each TCR beta V gene segment behaved as functional or pseudogenic. Of the roughly 400 genotyped donors, 80% to 90% were placed in the genetic ancestry cluster associated with self-reported Caucasian donors. The number of typed donors differed by locus: about 620-640 for A, B, C, DRB1 and DQB1; 500 to 550 for DQA1; 600 to 610 for DPA1; and around 450 for DPB1. An early release that covered about 600 HLA-typed donors contained approximately 300 gigabases of sequencing data and 80 million or so unique TCR sequences. On the study overall, not on this receptor specifically: Because HLA typing was missing for some donors at each locus, association tests included only the typed subset. The sequencing pipeline was judged likely to have produced a cluster of highly shared sequence variants as a technical artifact. The classifier was reported to diagnose cytomegalovirus status with high specificity and sensitivity in both the original cohort and the validation cohort. When HLA alleles, especially DR and DQ, strongly co-occurred, TCR associations were difficult to assign to individual alleles. Correlated functional status among segregating V segments might reflect linkage disequilibrium, but an unknown experimental factor could not be ruled out. In a later genetic analysis, fewer N-insertions in productive TCRs were reported among donors in an Asian-associated ancestry cluster than the roughly 640-donor mean. A later analysis found that HLA-associated TCR beta chains were more clonally expanded and had lower generation probabilities than equally common non-associated chains. According to a later analysis, TCR association rates differed among HLA loci, with DRB1 alleles showing the most associated TCRs and HLA-C alleles showing the fewest. In vitro tests confirmed that three of the cytomegalovirus-associated TCR beta chains recognize cytomegalovirus antigens. Most CMV-associated TCR beta chains appeared to be HLA-restricted in a later analysis, and the HLA associations seemed to be driven largely by CMV exposure. Most TCR sequences were observed very rarely across donors, whereas some public TCRs were present in many individuals. Because counts were too low, 15 or so rarely observed V segments, including chromosome 9 orphons, were excluded from the earlier analysis of 587 of the donors. At a false discovery rate of 0.05, a later analysis linked fewer than 20,000 TCR beta sequences to specific HLA alleles. V-gene and J-gene trimming of TCR beta chains was associated with a missense DCLRE1C variant in a later genetic analysis, and the association was replicated in an independent cohort. Presence/absence analyses assumed roughly uniform sequencing depth across donors, an assumption that may not hold. In an earlier analysis of around 600 of the donors, most TCR beta V segments were observed in productive rearrangements about 87% or about 30% of the time, broadly matching IMGT annotations. A total of 150 to 200 TCR beta chains were listed by the study as associated with cytomegalovirus. Because the 87-base-pair reads could not distinguish some IMGT-functional V segments, including TRBV6-2 and TRBV6-3, those segments were excluded. The only immune exposure information available for the cohort was CMV serostatus. This cohort had only TCR beta chains sequenced, and the lack of alpha or paired-chain data limited which features could be detected. According to a later analysis, parvovirus B19, influenza, CMV and Epstein-Barr virus appeared linked to several top co-occurrence clusters. A further reported finding was that TCR beta sequences accurately predicted the HLA-A and HLA-B alleles for most subjects in the first cohort. It was suggested by the authors that the approach could potentially be generalized to other disease states and immunological phenotypes.

In total, approximately 610 healthy bone marrow donors made up the cohort. At the time of sampling, all cohort members were nominally healthy, though unrecorded immune exposures were likely present. The donor tested CMV seronegative, placing the donor among the 300 to 400 seronegative members of the cohort. Every donor gave a peripheral blood sample, and the peripheral blood mononuclear cells from that sample were used for TCR beta sequencing. Genomic DNA extraction from the blood cell samples was performed with the Qiagen DNeasy Blood Extraction Kit. Libraries were made using the immunoSEQ multiplex PCR assay. For the multiplex PCR, a mixture combining 60 forward primers for TCR Vbeta segments and 13 reverse primers for TCR Jbeta segments was used. A multiplex PCR assay on genomic DNA amplified the CDR3 region of rearranged TCR beta genes. Amplified TCR beta libraries were sequenced as 87-base-pair reads on the Illumina HiSeq System. The authors processed their data as follows. Across the 640 or so repertoires, a later analysis counted about 81 million unique TCR beta chains, around 11 million of which were shared by at least two donors. A nearest-neighbor algorithm error-corrected the raw reads and collapsed the reads into unique sequences, merging closely related sequences to remove PCR and sequencing errors. CDR3 sequences were aligned to IMGT reference sequences to assign V, D and J gene segments. For a sequence to be retained, at least a six-nucleotide match to both a V gene segment and a J gene segment was required. Rearrangements were classified as productive when the CDR3 lacked stop codons and remained in frame with V and J, and all other rearrangements were classified as non-productive. CDR3 was defined by IMGT convention, running from the second conserved V-encoded cysteine to the conserved J-encoded phenylalanine. The earlier analysis of approximately 590 of the donors excluded any sequence lacking an unambiguous match to a single V gene segment. In an earlier analysis of 587 of the donors, a V segment was called functional when productive rearrangements were above 56.7%, and segregating when the standard deviation between donors exceeded 5%. A statistical classification framework was built for diagnosing cytomegalovirus status from the catalog of TCR beta chain sequences. A later analysis assigned V and J genes by comparing TCR nucleotide sequences with IMGT/GENE-DB human TR gene sequences. Using the TCRdist pipeline, a later analysis assigned CDR3 sequences along with most-parsimonious VDJ recombination scenarios. A later analysis defined each TCR beta chain by its CDR3 amino acid sequence plus V-gene family, and excluded reads lacking a unique V-gene family. In a later analysis, 450 to 600 highly shared, low-generation-probability nucleotide sequences were removed to address suspected cross-contamination and a sequencing artifact. For each public chain, a later analysis derived a clonal expansion index from normalized ranks of inferred template counts within each repertoire. A later analysis computed generation probabilities with a VDJ recombination model fitted to out-of-frame rearrangements, and checked the results against IGoR. In a later analysis, hypergeometric tests were used to score TCR-TCR, TCR-HLA and TCR-CMV co-occurrence, with a repertoire-size bias correction applied to TCR pairs. In a later analysis, false discovery rates were estimated by permuting HLA or CMV assignments 20 times. In a later analysis, co-occurring TCRs were grouped using DBSCAN, and TCRdist sequence similarity was added for clustering within HLA-allele-positive subsets. For co-occurrence clustering, repertoires with fewer than 30,000 or more than 120,000 public chains were excluded, along with about five repertoires with anomalous nucleotide sharing. The table comes from immuneACCESS by way of TCRdb, which keeps in-frame sequences with V and J called. Part of the clones is missing from these tables; in studies checked, under half for an unresolved V gene and the rest for unknown reasons. The DNA gave D and trimming, while V, J and clone size come from that table. The sample table contains about 270,000 clones; only one count was recorded for roughly 70% of them. Under 3% of the sample rests with the top ten.

To note about this clone: Its specific antigen is unknown. No base qualities exist here, and no much larger clone lies one base off it.

Via the germline V gene, CDR1 is SQVTM and CDR2 ANQGSEA. The trim is 4 bases for V and 2 bases for J, with a gap of 14 bases between the germline ends. Taken from cysteine to phenylalanine, the CDR3 has 14 residues. Here the CDR3 DNA is all that survives: 42 bases in frame from base 1. Sequencing was carried out using PBMCs. The chain uses TRBV29-1 and TRBJ2-5; a weak D assignment points to TRBD1 (6 bases agree). The sequence was obtained from a female donor in good health and CMV-seronegative. The CDR3 corresponds to CSVVRGRVQETQYF. The nucleotide sequence is TGCAGCGTTGTAAGGGGGAGAGTTCAAGAGACCCAGTACTTC.